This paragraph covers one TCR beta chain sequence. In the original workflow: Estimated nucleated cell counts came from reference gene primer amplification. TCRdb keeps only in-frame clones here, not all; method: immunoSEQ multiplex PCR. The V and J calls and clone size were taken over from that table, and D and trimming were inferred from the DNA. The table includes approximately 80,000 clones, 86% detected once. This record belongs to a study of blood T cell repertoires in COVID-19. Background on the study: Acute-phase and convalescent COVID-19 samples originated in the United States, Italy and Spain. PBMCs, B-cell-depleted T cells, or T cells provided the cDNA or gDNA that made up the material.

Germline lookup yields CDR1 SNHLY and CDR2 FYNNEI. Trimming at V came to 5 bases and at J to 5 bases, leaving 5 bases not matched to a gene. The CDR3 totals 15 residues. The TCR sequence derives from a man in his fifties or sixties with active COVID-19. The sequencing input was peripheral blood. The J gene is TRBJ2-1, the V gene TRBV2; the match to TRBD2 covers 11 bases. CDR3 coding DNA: TGTGCCAGCAGTTTGACTAGCGGGGAGCACAATGAGCAGTTCTTC. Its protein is CASSLTSGEHNEQFF.